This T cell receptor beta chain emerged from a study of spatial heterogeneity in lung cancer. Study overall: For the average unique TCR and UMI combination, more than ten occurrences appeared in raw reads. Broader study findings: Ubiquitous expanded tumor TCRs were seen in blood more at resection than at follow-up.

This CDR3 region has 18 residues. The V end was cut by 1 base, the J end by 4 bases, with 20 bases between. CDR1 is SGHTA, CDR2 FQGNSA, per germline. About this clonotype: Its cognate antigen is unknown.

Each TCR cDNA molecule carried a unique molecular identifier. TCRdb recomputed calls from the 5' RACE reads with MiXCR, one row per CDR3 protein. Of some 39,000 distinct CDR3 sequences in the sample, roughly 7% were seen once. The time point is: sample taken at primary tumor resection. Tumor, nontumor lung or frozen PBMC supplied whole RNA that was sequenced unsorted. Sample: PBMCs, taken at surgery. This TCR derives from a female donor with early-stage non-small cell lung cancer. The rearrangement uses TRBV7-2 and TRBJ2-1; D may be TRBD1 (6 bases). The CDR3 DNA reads TGTGCCAGCAGCTTAGGTCTTATGGGACACTGGATTTACAATGAGCAGTTCTTC. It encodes CASSLGLMGHWIYNEQFF.